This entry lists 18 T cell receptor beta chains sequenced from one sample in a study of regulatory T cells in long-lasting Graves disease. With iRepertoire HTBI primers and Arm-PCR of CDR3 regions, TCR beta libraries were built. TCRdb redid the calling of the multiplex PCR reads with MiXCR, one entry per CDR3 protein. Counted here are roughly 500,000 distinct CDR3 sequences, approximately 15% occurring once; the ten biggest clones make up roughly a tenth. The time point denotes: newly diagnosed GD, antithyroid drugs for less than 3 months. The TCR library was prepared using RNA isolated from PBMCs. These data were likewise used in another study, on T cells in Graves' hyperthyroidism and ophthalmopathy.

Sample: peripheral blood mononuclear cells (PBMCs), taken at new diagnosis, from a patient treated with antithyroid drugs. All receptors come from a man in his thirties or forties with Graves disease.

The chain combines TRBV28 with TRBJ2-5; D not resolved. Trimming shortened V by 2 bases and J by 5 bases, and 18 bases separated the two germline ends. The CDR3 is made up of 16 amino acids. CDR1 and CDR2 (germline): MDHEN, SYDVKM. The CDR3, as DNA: TGTGCCAGCAGTTTAGGGCAGACCATGAAGAATGAGACCCAGTACTTC. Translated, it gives CASSLGQTMKNETQYF.

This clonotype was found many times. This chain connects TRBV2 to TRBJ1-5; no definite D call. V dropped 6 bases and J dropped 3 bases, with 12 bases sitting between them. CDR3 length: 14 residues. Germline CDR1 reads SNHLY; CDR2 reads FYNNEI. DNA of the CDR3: TGTGCCAGCAGATTGAGAGGGCCCAATCAGCCCCAGCATTTT. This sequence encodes CASRLRGPNQPQHF.

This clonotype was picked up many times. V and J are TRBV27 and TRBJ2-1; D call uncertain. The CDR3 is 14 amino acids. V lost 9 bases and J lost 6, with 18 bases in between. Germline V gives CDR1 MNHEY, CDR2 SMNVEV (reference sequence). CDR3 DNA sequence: TGTGCCAGACCGACCGAAGCCCCCTCCAATGAGCAGTTCTTC. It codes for CARPTEAPSNEQFF.

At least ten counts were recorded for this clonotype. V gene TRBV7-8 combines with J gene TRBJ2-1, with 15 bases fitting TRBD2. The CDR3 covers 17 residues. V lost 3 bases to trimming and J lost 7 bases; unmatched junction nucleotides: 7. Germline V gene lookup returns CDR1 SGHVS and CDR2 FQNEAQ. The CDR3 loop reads CASSFTGLAGGPNEQFF. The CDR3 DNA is TGTGCCAGCAGCTTTACAGGACTAGCGGGAGGGCCGAATGAGCAGTTCTTC.

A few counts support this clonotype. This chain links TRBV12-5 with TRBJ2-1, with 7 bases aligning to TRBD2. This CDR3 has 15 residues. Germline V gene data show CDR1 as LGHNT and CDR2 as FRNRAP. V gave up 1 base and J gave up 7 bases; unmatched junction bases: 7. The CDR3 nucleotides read TGTGCTAGTGGTTTGGGGGGGGGGTCTCGGAATGAGCAGTTCTTC. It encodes CASGLGGGSRNEQFF.

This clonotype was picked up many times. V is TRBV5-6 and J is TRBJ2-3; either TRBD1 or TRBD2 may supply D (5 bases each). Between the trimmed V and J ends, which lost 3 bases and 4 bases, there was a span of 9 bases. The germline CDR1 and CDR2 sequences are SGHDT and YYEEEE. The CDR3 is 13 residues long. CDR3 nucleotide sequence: TGTGCCAGCAGCTCGGGGCGCTCAGATACGCAGTATTTT. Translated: CASSSGRSDTQYF.

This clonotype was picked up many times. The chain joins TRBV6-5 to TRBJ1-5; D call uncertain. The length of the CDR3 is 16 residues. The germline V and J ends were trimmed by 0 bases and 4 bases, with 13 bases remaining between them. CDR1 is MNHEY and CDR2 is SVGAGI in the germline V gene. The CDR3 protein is CASSYSGSAGNQPQHF. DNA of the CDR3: TGTGCCAGCAGTTACTCCGGGTCGGCGGGGAATCAGCCCCAGCATTTT.

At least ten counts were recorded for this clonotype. CDR3 sequence: CASSFLGLAGSASYEQYF. The CDR3 DNA reads TGTGCCAGCAGTTTCCTCGGACTAGCGGGGTCGGCATCCTACGAGCAGTACTTC. J is TRBJ2-7 and V is TRBV27, with TRBD2 matching 12 bases. Looked up from germline, CDR1 is MNHEY and CDR2 is SMNVEV (reference sequence). The CDR3 totals 18 residues. The V gene end was trimmed by 3 bases and the J gene end by 1 base; junction bases not matched to a gene: 10.

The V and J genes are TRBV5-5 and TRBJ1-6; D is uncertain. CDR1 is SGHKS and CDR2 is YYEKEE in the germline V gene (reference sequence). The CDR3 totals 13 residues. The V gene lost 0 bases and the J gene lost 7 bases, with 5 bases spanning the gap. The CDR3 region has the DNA TGTGCCAGCAGCTTGGACGGAAATTCACCCCTCCACTTT. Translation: CASSLDGNSPLHF.

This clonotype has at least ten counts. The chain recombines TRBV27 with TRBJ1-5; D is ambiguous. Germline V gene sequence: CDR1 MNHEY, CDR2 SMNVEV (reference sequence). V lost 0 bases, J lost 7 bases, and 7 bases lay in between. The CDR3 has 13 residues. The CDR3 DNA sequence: TGTGCCAGCAGTTTATCTGCGGACCAGCCCCAGCATTTT. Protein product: CASSLSADQPQHF.

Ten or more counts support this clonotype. The CDR3 loop is CASSPRDTSYEQYF. The CDR3 DNA reads as TGTGCCAGCTCACCTCGGGACACGTCCTACGAGCAGTACTTC. The chain is built from TRBV2 and TRBJ2-7; tentatively, D is TRBD1 (6 bases). Per germline, CDR1 SNHLY and CDR2 FYNNEI. V was cut by 8 bases and J by 1 base, with 15 bases left in between. This CDR3 spans 14 amino acids.

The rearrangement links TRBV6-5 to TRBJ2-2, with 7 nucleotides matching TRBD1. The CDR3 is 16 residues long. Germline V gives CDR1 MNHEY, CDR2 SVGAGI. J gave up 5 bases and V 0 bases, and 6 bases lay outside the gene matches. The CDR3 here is CASSYSSPRGTGELFF. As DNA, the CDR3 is TGTGCCAGCAGTTACTCGAGCCCCAGGGGGACCGGGGAGCTGTTTTTT.

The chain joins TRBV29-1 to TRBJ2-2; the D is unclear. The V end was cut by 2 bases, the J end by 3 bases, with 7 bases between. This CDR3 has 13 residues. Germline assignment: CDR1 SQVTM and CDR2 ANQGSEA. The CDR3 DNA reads TGCAGCGTTGAATCGGATTACACCGGGGAGCTGTTTTTT. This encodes CSVESDYTGELFF.

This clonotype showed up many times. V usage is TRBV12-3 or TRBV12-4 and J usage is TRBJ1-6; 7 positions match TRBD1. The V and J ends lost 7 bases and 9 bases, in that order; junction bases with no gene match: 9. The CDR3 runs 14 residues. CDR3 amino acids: CASKSQGLGSPLHF. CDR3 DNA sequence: TGTGCCAGCAAATCACAGGGGTTGGGTTCACCCCTCCACTTT.

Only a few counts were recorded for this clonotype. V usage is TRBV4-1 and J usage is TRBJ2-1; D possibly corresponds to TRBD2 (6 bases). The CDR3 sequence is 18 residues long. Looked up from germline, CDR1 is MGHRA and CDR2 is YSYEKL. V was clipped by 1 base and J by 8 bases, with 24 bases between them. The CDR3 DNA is TGCGCCAGCAGCCAAGGATTACCCTGGGGGGAGTCACCCCATGAGCAGTTCTTC. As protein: CASSQGLPWGESPHEQFF.

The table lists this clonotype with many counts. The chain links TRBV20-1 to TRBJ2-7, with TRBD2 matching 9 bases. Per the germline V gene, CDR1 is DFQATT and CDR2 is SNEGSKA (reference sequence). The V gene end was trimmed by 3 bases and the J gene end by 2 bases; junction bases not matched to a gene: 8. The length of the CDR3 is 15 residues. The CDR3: CSASTSGSPAYEQYF. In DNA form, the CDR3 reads TGCAGTGCTAGTACTAGCGGGTCCCCTGCCTACGAGCAGTACTTC.

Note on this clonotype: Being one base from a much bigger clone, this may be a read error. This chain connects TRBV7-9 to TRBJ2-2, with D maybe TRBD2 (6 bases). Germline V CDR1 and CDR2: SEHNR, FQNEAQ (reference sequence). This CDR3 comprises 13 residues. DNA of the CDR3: TGTGCCAGCAGCACCAGGGTCACCGGGGGGCTGTTTTTT. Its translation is CASSTRVTGGLFF.

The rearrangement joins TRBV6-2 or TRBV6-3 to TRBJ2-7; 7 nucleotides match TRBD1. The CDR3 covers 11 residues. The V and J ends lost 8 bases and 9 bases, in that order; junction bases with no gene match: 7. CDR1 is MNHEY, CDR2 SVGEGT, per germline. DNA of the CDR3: TGTGCCAGCGCCGGACAGGAAGCGCAGTACTTC. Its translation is CASAGQEAQYF.